The 17 T cell receptor beta chains presented below share a single source sample, sequenced in a study of regulatory and conventional T cells in RAG deficiency. Sequencing was performed with immunoSEQ multiplex PCR; in TCRdb, only in-frame clones are kept and a portion is missing. The sample lists more than 35,000 clones; approximately 90% were seen once. Blood CD4+ CD25-low CD127-high conventional T cells supplied the genomic DNA template. These records were also assigned to another study, of regulatory T cells. That work states: The PCR used 52 TRBV and 13 TRBJ primers.

Sequenced: CD4+ effector T cells sorted from blood. The receptors were gathered from a human donor in good health.

In its sample, this clone was seen once. CDR3 coding DNA: TGTGCCTGGGACCCCGACAGGAGCTCCTATAATTCACCCCTCCACTTT. Residues: CAWDPDRSSYNSPLHF. This chain links TRBV30 with TRBJ1-6, with a weak D call TRBD1 (6 bases). Germline V gene lookup returns CDR1 GTSNPN and CDR2 SVGIG (reference sequence). The CDR3 totals 16 residues. V lost 5 bases, J lost 0 bases, and 14 bases lay in between.

This clone was observed once. The chain is built from TRBV30 and TRBJ1-1; no reliable D call. In germline, CDR1 is GTSNPN, CDR2 SVGIG (reference sequence). V was clipped by 0 bases and J by 7 bases, with 6 bases between them. The CDR3 runs 11 residues. CDR3 nucleotides: TGTGCCTGGAGTGTCGAGGTTGAAGCTTTCTTT. Amino acids: CAWSVEVEAFF.

V usage is TRBV6-1 and J usage is TRBJ1-2; D is perhaps TRBD1 (5 bases). Trimming removed 5 bases from V and 0 bases from J, with 10 bases in between. The CDR3 has 14 amino acids. CDR1 and CDR2 from the germline V gene are MNHNS and SASEGT. CDR3 nucleotides: TGTGCCAGCAGTAAGGACATGTCTAACTATGGCTACACCTTC. Translated: CASSKDMSNYGYTF.

This chain links TRBV6-5 with TRBJ1-1; 9 bases are a match to TRBD1. V was clipped by 4 bases and J by 2 bases; unmatched bases: 5. This CDR3 contains 15 residues. CDR1 is MNHEY, CDR2 SVGAGI, per germline. CDR3 protein: CASSSYRGPNTEAFF. CDR3 coding DNA: TGTGCCAGCAGTTCATACAGGGGGCCCAACACTGAAGCTTTCTTT.

V is TRBV5-1 and J is TRBJ1-2, with TRBD1 as a possible D gene (6 bases). Germline values: CDR1 SGHRS, CDR2 YFSETQ. The ends were cut back, 0 bases at V and 7 bases at J, with 13 bases in the middle. The CDR3 runs to 14 residues. CDR3 protein: CASSLDGDNSGYTF. CDR3 DNA sequence: TGCGCCAGCAGCTTGGATGGGGACAACAGTGGCTACACCTTC.

About this clone: Other DNA sequences within the sample encode an identical CDR3. The chain has TRBV7-3 and TRBJ1-1, with unresolved D. The CDR3 loop spans 13 amino acids. Germline V gene sequence: CDR1 SGHTA, CDR2 FQGTGA. The V gene lost 2 bases and the J gene lost 4 bases, with 8 bases spanning the gap. This CDR3 reads CASSLAESTEAFF. The CDR3 DNA is TGTGCCAGCAGCTTAGCAGAGAGCACTGAAGCTTTCTTT. The whole variable domain, remainder taken from reference TRBV7-3 and TRBJ1-1, is GAGVSQTPSNKVTEKGKYVELRCDPISGHTALYWYRQSLGQGPEFLIYFQGTGAADDSGLPNDRFFAVRPEGSVSTLKIQRTERGDSAVYLCASSLAESTEAFFGQGTRLTVV.

This clone was seen only once. V usage is TRBV2 and J usage is TRBJ2-2; D ambiguous. Per germline, CDR1 SNHLY and CDR2 FYNNEI. The CDR3 has 13 residues. The V end lost 3 bases, the J end lost 6 bases, and 8 bases lay between the germline ends. The CDR3 DNA sequence: TGTGCCAGCAGTGAGATTAGTCCCGGGGAGCTGTTTTTT. This encodes CASSEISPGELFF.

V is TRBV6-1 and J is TRBJ1-5, with 11 bases lining up with TRBD1. Losses at the gene ends were 5 bases for V and 6 bases for J; bases not matched to a gene: 3. The CDR3 has 14 residues. From germline, CDR1 is MNHNS and CDR2 SASEGT. In DNA form, the CDR3 reads TGTGCCAGCAGTCGGACAGGGGGCGTTCAGCCCCAGCATTTT. It translates to CASSRTGGVQPQHF.

The chain couples TRBV9 to TRBJ2-2; 14 nucleotides align to TRBD2. Per germline, CDR1 SGDLS and CDR2 YYNGEE. The V and J ends lost 2 bases and 8 bases, in that order; junction bases with no gene match: 2. The CDR3 runs to 15 residues. The CDR3 sequence is CASSVGTSGGGELFF. Written as DNA, the CDR3 is TGTGCCAGCAGCGTCGGGACTAGCGGGGGTGGGGAGCTGTTTTTT. Complete variable domain (other parts from reference TRBV9 and TRBJ2-2): DSGVTQTPKHLITATGQRVTLRCSPRSGDLSVYWYQQSLDQGLQFLIQYYNGEERAKGNILERFSAQQFPDLHSELNLSSLELGDSALYFCASSVGTSGGGELFFGEGSRLTVL.

The gene calls are TRBV6-5 and TRBJ1-2, with 8 bases matching TRBD1. The V gene's germline CDR1 is MNHEY and CDR2 SVGAGI. Unmatched junction bases numbered 13, after V lost 2 bases and J lost 8 bases. CDR3 length equals 16 residues. CDR3 bases: TGTGCCAGCAGTTACACAGGACAGGGTAATTTCGAGGGCTACACCTTC. Its protein product is CASSYTGQGNFEGYTF.

The V and J genes are TRBV7-3 and TRBJ1-1; 12 bases agree with TRBD1. The germline V gene has CDR1 SGHTA and CDR2 FQGTGA. V lost 2 bases to trimming and J lost 3 bases; unmatched junction nucleotides: 7. CDR3 length: 17 amino acids. The CDR3 DNA follows: TGTGCCAGCAGCTTACTGGGACAGGGGGCGAGGTACACTGAAGCTTTCTTT. Protein: CASSLLGQGARYTEAFF.

The V and J genes are TRBV5-1 and TRBJ2-1; 10 bases align to TRBD2. Germline V CDR1 and CDR2: SGHRS, YFSETQ. This CDR3 comprises 17 residues. The trim removed 0 bases at V and 3 bases at J, leaving 6 bases unmatched. As DNA, the CDR3 is TGCGCCAGCAGCTTGGAGATAAGCGGGAGGGGCTACAATGAGCAGTTCTTC. This sequence encodes CASSLEISGRGYNEQFF.

In its sample, this clone was seen a few times. This chain links TRBV19 with TRBJ1-3; tentative D call: TRBD1 (5 bases). V was clipped by 2 bases and J by 1 base, with 12 bases between them. In germline, CDR1 is LNHDA, CDR2 SQIVND (reference sequence). The CDR3 has 16 residues. Here the CDR3 reads CASSIPGEPSGNTIYF. CDR3 sequence (DNA): TGTGCCAGTAGTATACCGGGGGAGCCATCTGGAAACACCATATATTTT. Full variable domain (missing parts from reference TRBV19 and TRBJ1-3): DGGITQSPKYLFRKEGQNVTLSCEQNLNHDAMYWYRQDPGQGLRLIYYSQIVNDFQKGDIAEGYSVSREKKESFPLTVTSAQKNPTAFYLCASSIPGEPSGNTIYFGEGSWLTVV.

The chain links TRBV10-3 to TRBJ2-7, with D possibly TRBD1 on 6 matching bases. The CDR3 has 17 amino acids. In germline, CDR1 is ENHRY, CDR2 SYGVKD. Trimming removed 3 bases from V and 2 bases from J, with 20 bases in between. The CDR3 loop reads CAISDRNRAEVPYEQYF. CDR3 coding DNA: TGTGCCATCAGTGATCGAAACAGGGCCGAGGTACCCTACGAGCAGTACTTC.

The V call is TRBV6-1, the J call TRBJ2-1; 8 nucleotides agree with TRBD2. The CDR3 totals 14 residues. V was clipped by 6 bases and J by 5 bases; unmatched bases: 6. Germline-derived CDR1 and CDR2 are MNHNS and SASEGT. The CDR3 is CASSLRAGDNEQFF. The CDR3 DNA follows: TGTGCCAGCAGCCTCAGAGCGGGAGACAATGAGCAGTTCTTC.

This chain links TRBV11-2 with TRBJ2-3, with 7 bases aligning to TRBD1. CDR3 length equals 15 residues. Germline-derived CDR1 and CDR2 are SGHAT and FQNNGV. V shed 1 base, J shed 4 bases, and the junction held 5 bases outside the gene matches. The CDR3 region has the DNA TGTGCCAGCAGCTTAGGACAGGGACGTTCAGATACGCAGTATTTT. Residues: CASSLGQGRSDTQYF.

In its sample, this clone was seen once. The chain uses TRBV7-3 and TRBJ2-3; TRBD1 or TRBD2 may be the D gene (5 bases each). Germline V gene sequence: CDR1 SGHTA, CDR2 FQGTGA. This CDR3 is 14 amino acids long. With 4 bases removed from V and 5 bases from J, the gap between germline ends came to 13 bases. The CDR3 protein is CASSSGTAGDTQYF. For the CDR3, the DNA is TGTGCCAGCAGCTCCGGGACGGCGGGAGATACGCAGTATTTT.